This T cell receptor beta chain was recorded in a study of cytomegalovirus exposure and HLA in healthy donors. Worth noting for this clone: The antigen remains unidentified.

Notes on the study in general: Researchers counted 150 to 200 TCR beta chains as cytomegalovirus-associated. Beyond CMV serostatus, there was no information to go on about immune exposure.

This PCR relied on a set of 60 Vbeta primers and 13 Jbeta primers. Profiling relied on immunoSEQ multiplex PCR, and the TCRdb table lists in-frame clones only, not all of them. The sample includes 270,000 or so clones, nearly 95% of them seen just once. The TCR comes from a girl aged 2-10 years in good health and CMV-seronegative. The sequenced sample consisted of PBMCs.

The CDR3 protein is CASSVRYRDNEAFF. The CDR3 coding sequence is TGTGCCAGCAGTGTCCGTTACAGGGACAATGAAGCTTTCTTT. The chain couples TRBV6-1 to TRBJ1-1, with TRBD1 as a possible D gene (6 bases). Germline V gene lookup returns CDR1 MNHNS and CDR2 SASEGT. The CDR3 consists of 14 residues. Trimming took off 4 bases at V and 7 bases at J, with 16 bases between the two ends.